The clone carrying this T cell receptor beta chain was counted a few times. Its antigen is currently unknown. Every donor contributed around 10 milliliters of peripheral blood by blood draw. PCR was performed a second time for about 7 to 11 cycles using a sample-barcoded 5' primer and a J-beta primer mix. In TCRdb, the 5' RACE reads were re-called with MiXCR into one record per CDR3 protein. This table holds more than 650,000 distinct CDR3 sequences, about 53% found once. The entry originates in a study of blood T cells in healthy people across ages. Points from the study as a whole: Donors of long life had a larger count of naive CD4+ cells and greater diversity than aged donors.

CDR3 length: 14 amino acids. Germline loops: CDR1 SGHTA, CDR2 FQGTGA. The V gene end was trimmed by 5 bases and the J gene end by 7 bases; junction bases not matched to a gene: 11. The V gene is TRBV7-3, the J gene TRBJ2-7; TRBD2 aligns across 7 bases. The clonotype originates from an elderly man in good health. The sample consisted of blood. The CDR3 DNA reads TGTGCCAGCAGCCGACTAGCTATCTTCGGTGAGCAGTACTTC. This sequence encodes CASSRLAIFGEQYF.